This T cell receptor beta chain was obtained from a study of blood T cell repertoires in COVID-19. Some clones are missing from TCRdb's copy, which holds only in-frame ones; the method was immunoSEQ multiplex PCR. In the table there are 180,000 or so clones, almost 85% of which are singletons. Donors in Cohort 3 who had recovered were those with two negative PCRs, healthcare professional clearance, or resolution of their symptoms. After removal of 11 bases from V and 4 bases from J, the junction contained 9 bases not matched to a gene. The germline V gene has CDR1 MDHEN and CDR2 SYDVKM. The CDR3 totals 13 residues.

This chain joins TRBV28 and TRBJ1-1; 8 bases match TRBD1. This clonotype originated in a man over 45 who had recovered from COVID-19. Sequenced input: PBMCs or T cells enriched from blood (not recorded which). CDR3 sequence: CAGAGGWGTEAFF. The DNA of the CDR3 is TGTGCCGGCGCAGGGGGCTGGGGCACTGAAGCTTTCTTT.